This T cell receptor beta chain was sequenced during a study of control samples from healthy donors and cancer patients. Measured with immunoSEQ multiplex PCR; TCRdb has only the in-frame clones, and not every one. The data contain around 70,000 clones, about 95% of them singletons. Germline V gene data show CDR1 as SGHNT and CDR2 as YYREEE (reference sequence). The CDR3 spans 15 residues. After removal of 4 bases from V and 1 base from J, the junction contained 5 bases not matched to a gene. This rearrangement joins TRBV5-4 to TRBJ2-3; 8 nucleotides agree with TRBD1. Sequencing used blood. The sequence was collected from a woman in her twenties or thirties in good health. As DNA, the CDR3 is TGTGCCAGCAGCCTAGACAGGGGAGGCACAGATACGCAGTATTTT. This gives the protein CASSLDRGGTDTQYF.